This T cell receptor (beta chain) was sequenced for a study of tumor-infiltrating lymphocytes in primary liver carcinoma. This clonotype is deemed medium-sized. V dropped 5 bases and J dropped 3; count of bases not matched to a gene: 5. The CDR3 is made up of 14 amino acids. CDR1 is SEHNR and CDR2 is FQNEAQ in the germline V gene (reference sequence). Co-extraction of both nucleic acids (RNA and DNA) used about 17-31 mg of unsorted bulk tissue. Viable tumor cells exceeded 90% in all tumor samples. Making TCR beta cDNA involved approximately 510 ng total RNA and a constant-region primer. For TCR beta, libraries were produced by three nested multiplex PCR rounds using slightly modified ARM-PCR. The first two PCR rounds used TRBV1-TRBV30 primers with a Cbeta primer, 9 to 11 cycles each. TCRdb itself ran the multiplex PCR reads through MiXCR, one entry per CDR3 protein. The table shows about 60,000 distinct CDR3 sequences, with about 65% occurring only once.

The sequenced sample consisted of liver tumor tissue from sampling region 4. Subset in this sample: tumor region T4, right-lateral pole. This chain joins TRBV7-9 and TRBJ2-7, with 9 bases fitting TRBD2. The clonotype was recovered from a man in his forties or fifties with primary liver carcinoma and hepatitis B virus infection. DNA for the CDR3: TGTGCCAGCAGCCGGACTAGCGAGTACTACGAGCAGTACTTC. Encoded protein: CASSRTSEYYEQYF.